Each of the 21 T cell receptor beta chains below was sequenced from the same sample in a study of shared clonotypes between healthy human individuals. Assay: immunoSEQ multiplex PCR; the TCRdb copy retains only in-frame clones and omits some. The table shows 1 million to 1.2 million clones, with 77% occurring only once. Sequencing was carried out using memory CD4+ T cells from PBMCs. Sample subset: CD45RA-negative fraction. These receptors all come from a man aged 18 to 29 in good health. Some clones in this sample may be carry-over from other donors' samples.

This chain uses TRBV30 with TRBJ2-2, with D tentatively TRBD1 (6 bases). Trimming took 5 bases from V and 6 from J, leaving 13 bases between them. CDR3 length: 13 amino acids. Germline CDR1 GTSNPN, CDR2 SVGIG (reference sequence). CDR3 protein: CAWGEQGSGELFF. CDR3 nucleotide sequence: TGTGCCTGGGGGGAACAGGGATCCGGGGAGCTGTTTTTT.

The chain has TRBV7-3 and TRBJ2-2; 7 bases are shared with TRBD1. The trim removed 5 bases at V and 5 bases at J, leaving 5 bases unmatched. This CDR3 contains 14 residues. Germline V gene lookup returns CDR1 SGHTA and CDR2 FQGTGA. The DNA of the CDR3 is TGTGCCAGCAGCCCAACAGGGGATACCGGGGAGCTGTTTTTT. Protein product: CASSPTGDTGELFF. The variable domain in full, with the rest retrieved from reference TRBV7-3 and TRBJ2-2, is GAGVSQTPSNKVTEKGKYVELRCDPISGHTALYWYRQSLGQGPEFLIYFQGTGAADDSGLPNDRFFAVRPEGSVSTLKIQRTERGDSAVYLCASSPTGDTGELFFGEGSRLTVL.

This sequence joins TRBV6-1 and TRBJ1-1; D is undetermined. Trimming shortened V by 6 bases and J by 0 bases, and 11 bases separated the two germline ends. The CDR3 sequence is 14 residues long. Per germline, CDR1 MNHNS and CDR2 SASEGT. The DNA for the CDR3 is TGTGCCAGCAGGAGGGAGGCTTTGAACACTGAAGCTTTCTTT. Its protein is CASRREALNTEAFF.

This clone came up a few times. The chain joins TRBV10-3 to TRBJ1-1; a possible D gene is TRBD1 (5 bases). V lost 5 bases and J lost 6, with 7 bases in between. Germline-derived CDR1 and CDR2 are ENHRY and SYGVKD. This CDR3 contains 11 residues. The CDR3, as DNA: TGTGCCATCAGTCGGGGCCCTGAAGCTTTCTTT. Amino acids: CAISRGPEAFF.

The rearrangement links TRBV5-1 to TRBJ2-7; no definite D call. Germline V gene data show CDR1 as SGHRS and CDR2 as YFSETQ. This CDR3 is 15 amino acids long. V was shortened by 0 bases and J by 3 bases, with 13 bases between the two germline ends. In DNA, the CDR3 is TGCGCCAGCAGCTTGGATCCTAATTCTGTCTACGAGCAGTACTTC. Translating gives CASSLDPNSVYEQYF.

The chain has TRBV29-1 and TRBJ2-3, with D tentatively TRBD2 (5 bases). V lost 2 bases and J 4 bases, leaving 7 bases between the germline ends. CDR1 and CDR2 (germline): SQVTM, ANQGSEA. The CDR3 has 12 amino acids. CDR3 region: CSVEWGADTQYF. The CDR3 DNA reads as TGCAGCGTTGAATGGGGAGCAGATACGCAGTATTTT.

The chain has TRBV30 and TRBJ2-2, with TRBD2 identical over 9 bases. CDR1 is GTSNPN and CDR2 is SVGIG in the germline V gene (reference sequence). V lost 6 bases and J lost 7; bases outside the gene matches: 12. The CDR3 spans 15 residues. This CDR3 is CACATASGMVGELFF. The CDR3, as DNA: TGTGCCTGTGCGACGGCTAGCGGGATGGTCGGGGAGCTGTTTTTT.

The chain recombines TRBV2 with TRBJ2-5; either TRBD1 or TRBD2 may fit D (5 bases each). V was cut by 6 bases and J by 5 bases, with 22 bases left in between. The CDR3 loop spans 16 amino acids. CDR1 is SNHLY and CDR2 is FYNNEI in the germline V gene. CDR3 region: CASSLRRDLRGETQYF. The CDR3 nucleotides read TGTGCCAGCAGCCTAAGACGGGACCTGAGAGGGGAGACCCAGTACTTC.

The CDR3 spells CASSLAGNEKLFF. The DNA of the CDR3 is TGTGCCAGCAGTCTGGCGGGGAATGAAAAACTGTTTTTT. The rearrangement joins TRBV27 to TRBJ1-4; D not certain. CDR3 length: 13 residues. Per germline, CDR1 MNHEY and CDR2 SMNVEV (reference sequence). The ends were cut back, 5 bases at V and 5 bases at J, with 9 bases in the middle. The full variable domain, rest sourced from reference TRBV27 and TRBJ1-4, is EAQVTQNPRYLITVTGKKLTVTCSQNMNHEYMSWYRQDPGLGLRQIYYSMNVEVTDKGDVPEGYKVSRKEKRNFPLILESPSPNQTSLYFCASSLAGNEKLFFGSGTQLSVL.

This sequence joins TRBV4-1 and TRBJ2-1, with a tentative D call TRBD2 (5 bases). CDR3 length: 18 residues. The germline V gene encodes CDR1 MGHRA and CDR2 YSYEKL. V was clipped by 3 bases and J by 0 bases, with 18 bases between them. CDR3 in amino acids: CASSQAGGGSYSYNEQFF. The DNA of the CDR3 is TGCGCCAGCAGCCAGGCGGGCGGCGGCTCTTACTCCTACAATGAGCAGTTCTTC.

The chain is built from TRBV2 and TRBJ1-2; 12 nucleotides align to TRBD1. Germline V gene sequence: CDR1 SNHLY, CDR2 FYNNEI. V gave up 3 bases and J gave up 8 bases; unmatched junction bases: 1. The CDR3 has 13 residues. The CDR3 spells CASSEGQGAGYTF. DNA for the CDR3: TGTGCCAGCAGTGAGGGACAGGGGGCGGGCTACACCTTC.

The chain joins TRBV11-1 to TRBJ1-6; no reliable D call. Germline V gene lookup returns CDR1 SGHAT and CDR2 FQDESV (reference sequence). Trimming stripped 5 bases from V and 8 bases from J, with 7 bases between. This CDR3 has 12 amino acids. The CDR3 loop reads CASSPPHSPLHF. In DNA form, the CDR3 reads TGTGCCAGCAGCCCGCCTCATTCACCCCTCCACTTT.

The rearrangement links TRBV19 to TRBJ1-1, with TRBD1 as a possible D gene (6 bases). The CDR3 sequence is 14 residues long. The V end was cut by 7 bases, the J end by 6 bases, with 18 bases between. The V gene's germline CDR1 is LNHDA and CDR2 SQIVND (reference sequence). CDR3 in amino acids: CASTSGHTTPEAFF. In DNA, the CDR3 is TGTGCCAGTACATCGGGACATACGACCCCTGAAGCTTTCTTT.

CDR3 sequence (DNA): TGTGCCAGCGATCTGGCTAGCGGCACAGATACGCAGTATTTT. Its protein is CASDLASGTDTQYF. The chain is built from TRBV6-7 and TRBJ2-3; TRBD2 is a possible D gene (6 bases). TRBV6-7 is an ORF, and what it does is uncertain. The CDR3 runs 14 residues. Trimming took 8 bases from V and 1 from J, leaving 13 bases between them.

V gene TRBV2 combines with J gene TRBJ1-1; the match to TRBD1 covers 7 bases. The CDR3 sequence is 14 residues long. Germline V gene lookup returns CDR1 SNHLY and CDR2 FYNNEI. J lost 1 base, V lost 10 bases, and 9 bases had no gene match. The CDR3 nucleotides read TGTGCCACCCAGCGGACAGGCCAGAACACTGAAGCTTTCTTT. Translation gives CATQRTGQNTEAFF.

This chain links TRBV10-2 with TRBJ1-5; 8 positions match TRBD1. The length of the CDR3 is 15 residues. V lost 4 bases and J lost 6; bases outside the gene matches: 8. Per germline, CDR1 WSHSY and CDR2 SAAADI. CDR3: CASSVTGDSFQPQHF. DNA for the CDR3: TGCGCCAGCAGTGTGACAGGGGATAGCTTTCAGCCCCAGCATTTT.

The chain employs TRBV5-1 and TRBJ1-4, with D unclear. Germline CDR1 is SGHRS and CDR2 is YFSETQ. The length of the CDR3 is 14 residues. V lost 4 bases and J lost 6, with 13 bases in between. Here the CDR3 DNA reads TGCGCCAGCAGCCAGAACGTGGGCGATGAAAAACTGTTTTTT. Encoded protein: CASSQNVGDEKLFF.

The rearrangement joins TRBV6-6 to TRBJ1-5; D ambiguous. V was trimmed by 3 bases and J by 4 bases, leaving 13 bases between them. Germline CDR1 reads MNHNY; CDR2 reads SVGAGI (reference sequence). The CDR3 is 15 residues long. In DNA form, the CDR3 reads TGTGCCAGCAGTTATGGAGATGGGCCGAATCAGCCCCAGCATTTT. This translates into CASSYGDGPNQPQHF.

The chain combines TRBV2 with TRBJ1-5; 10 bases match TRBD1. This CDR3 has 16 residues. V lost 2 bases to trimming and J lost 4 bases; unmatched junction nucleotides: 5. Germline V CDR1 and CDR2: SNHLY, FYNNEI. The CDR3 DNA sequence: TGTGCCAGCAGTGAATTGGGACAGGGGTGGAATCAGCCCCAGCATTTT. Its translation: CASSELGQGWNQPQHF.

This chain uses TRBV21-1 with TRBJ1-3. TRBV21-1 is marked as a pseudogene. CDR3 length: 18 amino acids. The CDR3 nucleotides read TGTGCCAGCAGCAAAGTAGTCTGGGGGGACAACTCTGGAAACACCATATATTTT. The encoded protein is CASSKVVWGDNSGNTIYF.

Comment on this clone: Other nucleotide sequences from this sample produce the same CDR3. The chain links TRBV30 to TRBJ1-3; D is undetermined. The V and J ends lost 2 bases and 1 base respectively, with 3 bases between them. CDR1 is GTSNPN, CDR2 SVGIG, per germline (reference sequence). There are 12 residues in the CDR3. CDR3 nucleotide sequence: TGTGCCTGGAGTTTATCTGGAAACACCATATATTTT. Its translation is CAWSLSGNTIYF.